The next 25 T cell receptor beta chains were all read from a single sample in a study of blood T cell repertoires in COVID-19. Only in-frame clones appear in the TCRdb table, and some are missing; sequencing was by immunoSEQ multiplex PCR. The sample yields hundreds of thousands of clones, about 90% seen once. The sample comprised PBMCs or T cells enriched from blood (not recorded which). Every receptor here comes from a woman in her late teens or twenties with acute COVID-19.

CDR3: CASSPPVNYGYTF. Here the CDR3 DNA reads TGTGCCAGCTCACCACCCGTAAACTATGGCTACACCTTC. The chain employs TRBV18 and TRBJ1-2; D gene ambiguous. The V gene lost 0 bases and the J gene lost 2 bases, with 4 bases spanning the gap. The CDR3 is 13 residues long. Germline values: CDR1 KGHSH, CDR2 LQKENI.

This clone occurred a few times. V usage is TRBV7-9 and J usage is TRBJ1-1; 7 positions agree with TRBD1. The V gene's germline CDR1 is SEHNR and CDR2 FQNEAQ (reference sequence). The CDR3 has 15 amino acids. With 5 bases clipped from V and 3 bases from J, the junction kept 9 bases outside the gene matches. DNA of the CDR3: TGTGCCAGCAGCCTAGGACAGGTTGTAGACACTGAAGCTTTCTTT. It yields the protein CASSLGQVVDTEAFF.

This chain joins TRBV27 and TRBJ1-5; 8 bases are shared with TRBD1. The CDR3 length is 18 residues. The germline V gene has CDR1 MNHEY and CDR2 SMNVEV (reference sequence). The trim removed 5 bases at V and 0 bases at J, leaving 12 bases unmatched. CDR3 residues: CASSKRGTGLYSNQPQHF. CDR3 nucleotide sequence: TGTGCCAGCAGTAAAAGGGGGACAGGACTTTATAGCAATCAGCCCCAGCATTTT.

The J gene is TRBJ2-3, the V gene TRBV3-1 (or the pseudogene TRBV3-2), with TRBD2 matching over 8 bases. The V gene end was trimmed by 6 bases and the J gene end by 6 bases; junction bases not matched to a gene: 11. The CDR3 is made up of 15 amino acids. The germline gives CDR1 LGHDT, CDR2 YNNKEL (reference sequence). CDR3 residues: CASSRSAGEMDTQYF. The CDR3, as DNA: TGTGCCAGCAGTCGATCAGCGGGGGAAATGGATACGCAGTATTTT.

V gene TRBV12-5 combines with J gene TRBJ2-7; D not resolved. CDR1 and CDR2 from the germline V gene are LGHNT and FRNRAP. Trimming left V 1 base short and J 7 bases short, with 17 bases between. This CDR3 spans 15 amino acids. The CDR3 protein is CASGLGYGSFLEQYF. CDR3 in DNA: TGTGCTAGTGGTTTGGGGTACGGGTCCTTCTTGGAGCAGTACTTC.

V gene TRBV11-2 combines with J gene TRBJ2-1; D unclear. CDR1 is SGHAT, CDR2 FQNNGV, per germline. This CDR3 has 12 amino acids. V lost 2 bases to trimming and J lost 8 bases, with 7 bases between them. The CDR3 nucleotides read TGTGCCAGCAGCTTATTCAGCGATGAGCAGTTCTTC. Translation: CASSLFSDEQFF.

Here the CDR3 DNA reads TGCGCCAGCAGCTTGCCAGCGGGGGGTATCAATGAGCAGTTCTTC. Translating it yields CASSLPAGGINEQFF. This sequence joins TRBV5-1 and TRBJ2-1; TRBD2 matches 9 bases. Unmatched junction bases numbered 5, after V lost 1 base and J lost 6 bases. The CDR3 extends over 15 amino acids. Germline loops: CDR1 SGHRS, CDR2 YFSETQ. The full variable domain, its missing parts supplied by reference TRBV5-1 and TRBJ2-1, is KAGVTQTPRYLIKTRGQQVTLSCSPISGHRSVSWYQQTPGQGLQFLFEYFSETQRNKGNFPGRFSGRQFSNSRSEMNVSTLELGDSALYLCASSLPAGGINEQFFGPGTRLTVL.

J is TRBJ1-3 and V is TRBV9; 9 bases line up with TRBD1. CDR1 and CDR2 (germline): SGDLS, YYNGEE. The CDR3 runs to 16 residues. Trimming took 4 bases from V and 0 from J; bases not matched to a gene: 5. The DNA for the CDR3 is TGTGCCAGCAGCACCGGGACAGGGCTCTCTGGAAACACCATATATTTT. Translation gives CASSTGTGLSGNTIYF.

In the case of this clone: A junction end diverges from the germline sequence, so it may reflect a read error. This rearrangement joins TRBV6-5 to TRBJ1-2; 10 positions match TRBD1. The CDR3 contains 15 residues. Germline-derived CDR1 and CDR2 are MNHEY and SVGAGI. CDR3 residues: CASRYSGQGSFGYTF. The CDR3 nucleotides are TGTGCCAGCAGATACTCGGGACAGGGGTCTTTTGGCTACACCTTC.

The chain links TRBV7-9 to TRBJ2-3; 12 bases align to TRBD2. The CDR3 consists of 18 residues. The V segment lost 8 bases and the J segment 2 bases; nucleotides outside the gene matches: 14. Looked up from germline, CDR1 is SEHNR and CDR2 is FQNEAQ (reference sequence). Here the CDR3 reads CASGGLAGLWGITDTQYF. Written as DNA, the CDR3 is TGTGCCAGCGGGGGACTAGCGGGCCTTTGGGGTATCACAGATACGCAGTATTTT. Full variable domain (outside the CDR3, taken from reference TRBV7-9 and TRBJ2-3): DTGVSQNPRHKITKRGQNVTFRCDPISEHNRLYWYRQTLGQGPEFLTYFQNEAQLEKSRLLSDRFSAERPKGSFSTLEIQRTEQGDSAMYLCASGGLAGLWGITDTQYFGPGTRLTVL.

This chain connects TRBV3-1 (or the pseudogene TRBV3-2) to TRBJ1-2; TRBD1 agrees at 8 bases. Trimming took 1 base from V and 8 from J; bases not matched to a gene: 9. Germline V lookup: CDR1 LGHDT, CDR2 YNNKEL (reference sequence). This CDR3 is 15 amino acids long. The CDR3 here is CASSQGQDRVGGYTF. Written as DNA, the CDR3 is TGTGCCAGCAGCCAAGGCCAGGACAGGGTGGGCGGCTACACCTTC.

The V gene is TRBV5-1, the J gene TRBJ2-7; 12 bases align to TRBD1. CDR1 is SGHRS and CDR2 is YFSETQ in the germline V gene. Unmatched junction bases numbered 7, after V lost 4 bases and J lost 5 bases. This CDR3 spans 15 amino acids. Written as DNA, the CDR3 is TGCGCCAGCAGCACCGGGACAGGGGGCGAGAACGAGCAGTACTTC. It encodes CASSTGTGGENEQYF.

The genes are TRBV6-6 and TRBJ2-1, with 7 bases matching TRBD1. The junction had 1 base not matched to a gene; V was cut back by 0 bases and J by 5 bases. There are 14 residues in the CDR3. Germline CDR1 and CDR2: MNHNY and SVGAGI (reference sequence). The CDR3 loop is CASSYSTGNNEQFF. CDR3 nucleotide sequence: TGTGCCAGCAGTTACTCGACAGGGAACAATGAGCAGTTCTTC.

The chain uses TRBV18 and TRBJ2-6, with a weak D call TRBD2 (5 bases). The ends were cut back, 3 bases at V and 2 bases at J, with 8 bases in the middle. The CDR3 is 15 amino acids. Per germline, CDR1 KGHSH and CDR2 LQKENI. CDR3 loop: CASSPGETGANVLTF. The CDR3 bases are TGTGCCAGCTCACCTGGGGAGACTGGGGCCAACGTCCTGACTTTC.

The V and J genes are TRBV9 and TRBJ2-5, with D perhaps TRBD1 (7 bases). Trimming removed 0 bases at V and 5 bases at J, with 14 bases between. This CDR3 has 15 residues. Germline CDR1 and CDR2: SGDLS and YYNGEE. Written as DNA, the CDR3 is TGTGCCAGCAGCGTAGATAGCAGGGGGGAGGAGACCCAGTACTTC. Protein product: CASSVDSRGEETQYF. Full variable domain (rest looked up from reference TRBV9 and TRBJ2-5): DSGVTQTPKHLITATGQRVTLRCSPRSGDLSVYWYQQSLDQGLQFLIQYYNGEERAKGNILERFSAQQFPDLHSELNLSSLELGDSALYFCASSVDSRGEETQYFGPGTRLLVL.

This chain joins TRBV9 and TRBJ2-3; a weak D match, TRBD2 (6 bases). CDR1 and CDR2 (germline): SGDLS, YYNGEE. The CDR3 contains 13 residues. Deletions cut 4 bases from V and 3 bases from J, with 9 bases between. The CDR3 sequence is CASSPRGTDTQYF. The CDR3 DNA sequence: TGTGCCAGCAGCCCGCGGGGTACAGATACGCAGTATTTT.

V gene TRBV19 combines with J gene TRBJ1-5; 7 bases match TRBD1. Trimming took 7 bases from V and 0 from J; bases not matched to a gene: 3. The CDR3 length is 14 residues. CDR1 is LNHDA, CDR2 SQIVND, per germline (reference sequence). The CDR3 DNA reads TGTGCCAGTAAATGGGACAGTAGCAATCAGCCCCAGCATTTT. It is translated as CASKWDSSNQPQHF.

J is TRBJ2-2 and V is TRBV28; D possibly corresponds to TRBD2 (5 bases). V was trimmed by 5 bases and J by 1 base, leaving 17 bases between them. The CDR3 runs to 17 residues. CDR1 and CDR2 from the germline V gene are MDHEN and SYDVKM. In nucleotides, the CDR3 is TGTGCCAGCAGTGAAAGCGGACGGACCAAGAACACCGGGGAGCTGTTTTTT. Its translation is CASSESGRTKNTGELFF.

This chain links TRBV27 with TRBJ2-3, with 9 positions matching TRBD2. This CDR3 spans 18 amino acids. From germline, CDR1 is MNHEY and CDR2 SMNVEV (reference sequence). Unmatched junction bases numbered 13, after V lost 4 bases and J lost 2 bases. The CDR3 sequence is CASSSFGTSYGNTDTQYF. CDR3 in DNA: TGTGCCAGCAGTTCCTTCGGGACTAGCTATGGGAACACAGATACGCAGTATTTT.

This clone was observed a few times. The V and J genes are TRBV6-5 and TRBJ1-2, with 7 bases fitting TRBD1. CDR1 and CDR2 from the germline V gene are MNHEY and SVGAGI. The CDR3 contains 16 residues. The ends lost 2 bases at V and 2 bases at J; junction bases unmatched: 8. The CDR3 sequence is CASSYGGTDLNYGYTF. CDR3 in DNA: TGTGCCAGCAGTTACGGGGGGACAGATTTGAACTATGGCTACACCTTC.

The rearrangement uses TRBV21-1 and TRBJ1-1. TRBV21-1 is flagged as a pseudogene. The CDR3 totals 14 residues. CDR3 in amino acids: CASSKEGGLAEAFF. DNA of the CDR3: TGTGCCAGCAGCAAAGAAGGGGGACTAGCTGAAGCTTTCTTT.

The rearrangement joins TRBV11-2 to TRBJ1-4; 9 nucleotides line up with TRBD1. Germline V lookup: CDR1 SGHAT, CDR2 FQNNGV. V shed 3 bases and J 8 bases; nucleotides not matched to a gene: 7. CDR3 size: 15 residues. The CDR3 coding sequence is TGTGCCAGCAGCTTTGCGGAGACAGGGGGGGAAAAACTGTTTTTT. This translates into CASSFAETGGEKLFF.

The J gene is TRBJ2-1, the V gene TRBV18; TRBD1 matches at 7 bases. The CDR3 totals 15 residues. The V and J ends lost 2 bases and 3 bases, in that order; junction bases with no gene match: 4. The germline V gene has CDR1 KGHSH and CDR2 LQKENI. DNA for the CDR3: TGTGCCAGCTCACCAAACCGGGACAGCTACAATGAGCAGTTCTTC. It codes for CASSPNRDSYNEQFF.

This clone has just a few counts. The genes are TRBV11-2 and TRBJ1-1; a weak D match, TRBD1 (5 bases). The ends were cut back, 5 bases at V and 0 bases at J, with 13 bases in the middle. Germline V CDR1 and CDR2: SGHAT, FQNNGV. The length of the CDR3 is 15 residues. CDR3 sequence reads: CASSGGRWMNTEAFF. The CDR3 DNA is TGTGCCAGCAGCGGGGGGAGGTGGATGAACACTGAAGCTTTCTTT.

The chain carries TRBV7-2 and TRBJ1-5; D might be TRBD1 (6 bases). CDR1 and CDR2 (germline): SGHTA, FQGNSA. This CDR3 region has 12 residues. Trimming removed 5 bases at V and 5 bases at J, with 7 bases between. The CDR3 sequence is CASSNRDQPQHF. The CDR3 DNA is TGTGCCAGCAGCAACAGGGATCAGCCCCAGCATTTT. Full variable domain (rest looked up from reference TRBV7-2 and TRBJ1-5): GAGVSQSPSNKVTEKGKDVELRCDPISGHTALYWYRQSLGQGLEFLIYFQGNSAPDKSGLPSDRFSAERTGGSVSTLTIQRTQQEDSAVYLCASSNRDQPQHFGDGTRLSIL.